This TCR beta chain derives from a study of T cells in Graves' hyperthyroidism and ophthalmopathy. Points from the study as a whole: In the blood, most expanded thyroid clonotypes above 0.001 appeared as well.

The source material, RNA transcripts, was used to amplify TCR beta CDR3 regions. The HTBI primer set served for first-round RT-PCR of the TCR CDR3. TCRdb re-called the multiplex PCR reads through MiXCR, storing one row per CDR3 protein. Among 93,000 or so distinct CDR3 sequences listed, over 45% were seen once. Researchers barred patients who had uncontrolled infection, other autoimmune disease, pregnancy or lactation. This CDR3 is 15 amino acids long. Trimming cost V 4 bases and J 0 bases, with 12 bases left between them. From germline, CDR1 is SEHNR and CDR2 FQNEAQ (reference sequence). This clonotype occurred many times. Its matching antigen is unknown.

Source material: blood. V usage is TRBV7-9 and J usage is TRBJ1-1, with unresolved D. This receptor was identified in a man in his forties with Graves' hyperthyroidism. The CDR3 nucleotides read TGTGCCAGCAGCTCCGACATCACGCTGAACACTGAAGCTTTCTTT. Translated, it gives CASSSDITLNTEAFF.